The rows below give T cell receptor beta chains drawn from one sample of a study of cytomegalovirus exposure and HLA in healthy donors. Clones were read by immunoSEQ multiplex PCR, and TCRdb kept only the in-frame ones, dropping some. The table shows about 83,000 clones, with about 79% occurring only once. The sample consisted of PBMCs. The receptor set was obtained from a young man in good health and CMV-seropositive. The CDR3 runs from the conserved cysteine through the conserved F or W. Each record gives: V gene, clone size, J gene, D gene, CDR3 DNA, CDR3 protein. D genes are given only for firm matches. Size values are once, few and many counts, or a class for expanded clones, and some rows have none.

TRBV7-3	NA	TRBJ2-5	TRBD2	TGTGCCAGCAGCCCCGGTAGCGGGAGGACCCTGCAGTACTTC	CASSPGSGRTLQYF
TRBV7-8	NA	TRBJ2-2	TRBD1	TGTGCCAGCAGCTGGGGTAGGGGGCGTTTGAAGATCGGGGAGCTGTTTTTT	CASSWGRGRLKIGELFF
TRBV9	once	TRBJ2-5	NA	TGTGCCAGCAGCGTAGAGGGGGGGGCACTACAAGAGACCCAGTACTTC	CASSVEGGALQETQYF
TRBV5-4	NA	TRBJ2-1	TRBD2	TGTGCCAGCAGCTTGGCTGGGACTAGCGGCTACAATGAGCAGTTCTTC	CASSLAGTSGYNEQFF
TRBV7-9	once	TRBJ1-1	NA	TGTGCCAGCAGCTTTTACGGGGGGGACACTGAAGCTTTCTTT	CASSFYGGDTEAFF
TRBV6-5	NA	TRBJ1-3	NA	TGTGCCAGCCGACTTATCTCTGGAAACACCATATATTTT	CASRLISGNTIYF
TRBV7-8	NA	TRBJ2-3	NA	TGTGCCAGCAGTCACGCTCCCGAGATTTGGACAGATACGCAGTATTTT	CASSHAPEIWTDTQYF
TRBV18	NA	TRBJ2-2	TRBD2	TGTGCCAGCTATCCCGGGACTACGAACACCGGGGAGCTGTTTTTT	CASYPGTTNTGELFF
TRBV20-1	NA	TRBJ1-2	NA	TGCAGTGTTCCTTCGGCGGGTGGCTACACCTTC	CSVPSAGGYTF
TRBV4-1	NA	TRBJ1-2	NA	TGCGCCAGCAGCCAAGAAGGAGGTCGCCTCCATGGCTACACCTTC	CASSQEGGRLHGYTF
TRBV7-3	NA	TRBJ2-1	TRBD2	TGTGCCAGCAGCTTCCGAGGGACTAGCCTTGAGCAGTTCTTC	CASSFRGTSLEQFF
TRBV14	NA	TRBJ1-3	TRBD1	TGTGCCAGCCGCCACAGGGGGTCTGGAAACACCATATATTTT	CASRHRGSGNTIYF
TRBV11-3	few	TRBJ2-2	TRBD1	TGTGCCAGCAGCTTACAGGGGGCCCACTCCGGGGAGCTGTTTTTT	CASSLQGAHSGELFF
TRBV9	NA	TRBJ2-7	TRBD1	TGTGCCAGCAGCCAGGGGACAGGACCCTCCTACGAGCAGTACTTC	CASSQGTGPSYEQYF
TRBV9	NA	TRBJ2-7	NA	TGTGCCAGCAGCGTAGGAGTAAGGGGACTGCCATACGAGCAGTACTTC	CASSVGVRGLPYEQYF
TRBV18	NA	TRBJ1-4	NA	TGTGCCAGCTCACCGACAGCAACTAATGAAAAACTGTTTTTT	CASSPTATNEKLFF
TRBV6-1	NA	TRBJ2-5	NA	TGTGCCAGCAGTGAGGTAGAGGGAGGGGGCCAAGAGACCCAGTACTTC	CASSEVEGGGQETQYF
TRBV28	NA	TRBJ1-1	NA	TGTGCCAGCACCCCGGGGGGCGTCACTGAAGCTTTCTTT	CASTPGGVTEAFF
TRBV5-1	once	TRBJ1-1	NA	TGCGCCAGCAGCAATCTCCCTCCGAACACTGAAGCTTTCTTT	CASSNLPPNTEAFF
TRBV29-1	NA	TRBJ2-7	NA	TGCAGCGTTGTCGGCGGGACCTCCTACGAGCAGTACTTC	CSVVGGTSYEQYF
TRBV6-1	NA	TRBJ2-1	TRBD2	TGTGCCAGCAGTGAAGTAGCGGGAGCCTACAATGAGCAGTTCTTC	CASSEVAGAYNEQFF
TRBV27	NA	TRBJ1-5	TRBD1	TGTGCCAGCAGTCGAAGGGGGCTGAATCAGCCCCAGCATTTT	CASSRRGLNQPQHF
TRBV28	few	TRBJ1-1	NA	TGTGCCAGCATTGGCGGCGGACAGACGAACACTGAAGCTTTCTTT	CASIGGGQTNTEAFF
TRBV28	NA	TRBJ1-1	NA	TGTGCCAGCAGTCCATCTCAGGGCCCAAACACTGAAGCTTTCTTT	CASSPSQGPNTEAFF
TRBV5-4	NA	TRBJ2-1	TRBD2	TGTGCCAGCAGCTTGGGGACTAGCGGCTCCTACAATGAGCAGTTCTTC	CASSLGTSGSYNEQFF
TRBV29-1	NA	TRBJ2-7	TRBD1	TGCAGCGTTGAAGATGGGGACAGGGGAAGCTACGAGCAGTACTTC	CSVEDGDRGSYEQYF
TRBV7-2	many	TRBJ1-4	TRBD1	TGTGCCAGCAGTCTCGCGGGACAGCATAATGAAAAACTGTTTTTT	CASSLAGQHNEKLFF
TRBV28	NA	TRBJ2-5	TRBD2	TGTGCCAGCAGTTTCAGCGGGGGGGACCAAGAGACCCAGTACTTC	CASSFSGGDQETQYF
TRBV7-9	NA	TRBJ1-2	TRBD1	TGTGCCAGCAGTGCTACAGGGGCAAACTATGGCTACACCTTC	CASSATGANYGYTF
TRBV19	NA	TRBJ1-5	NA	TGTGCCAGTAGTACGCTAAGCAATCAGCCCCAGCATTTT	CASSTLSNQPQHF
TRBV10-3	NA	TRBJ1-4	NA	TGTGCCATCAGTCTTACCCCAGAAAATGAAAAACTGTTTTTT	CAISLTPENEKLFF
TRBV20-1	NA	TRBJ2-7	NA	TGCAGTGCCACCACTAGCAACGAGCAGTACTTC	CSATTSNEQYF
TRBV5-1	NA	TRBJ1-1	NA	TGCGCCAGCAGCTTCCCAGGGTCGGAGGCTTTCTTT	CASSFPGSEAFF
TRBV6-1	NA	TRBJ1-5	TRBD1	TGTGCCAGCACTTGGGACAGGGTTGAACAGCCCCAGCATTTT	CASTWDRVEQPQHF
TRBV6-5	NA	TRBJ1-5	TRBD1	TGTGCCAGCAGTTACTCGGGACAGGGGATGGCGACCCAGCATTTT	CASSYSGQGMATQHF
TRBV7-2	NA	TRBJ2-7	NA	TGTGCCAGCAGCTTAGTCGGGAGCTCCTACGAGCAGTACTTC	CASSLVGSSYEQYF
TRBV6-5	NA	TRBJ2-7	NA	TGTGCCAGCAGGACGGCAGGGGTTGTGATCGAGCAGTACTTC	CASRTAGVVIEQYF
TRBV28	few	TRBJ1-2	TRBD1	TGTGCCAGCAGTCCTTGGACAGGGGGGCACTATGGCTACACCTTC	CASSPWTGGHYGYTF
TRBV25-1	NA	TRBJ2-1	TRBD1	TGTGCCAGCAGACTCACGACAGGGGGCTTTGGGGATGAGCAGTTCTTC	CASRLTTGGFGDEQFF
TRBV7-8	NA	TRBJ2-1	TRBD1	TGTGCCAGCAGCACGGACAGGCTCAATGAGCAGTTCTTC	CASSTDRLNEQFF
TRBV5-1	once	TRBJ1-2	TRBD1	TGCGCCAGCGTTAGGGGGCGCGAGGTTGGCTACACCTTC	CASVRGREVGYTF
TRBV6-1	NA	TRBJ1-5	TRBD1	TGTGCCAGCAGTGGAAACAGGGGGAATCAGCCCCAGCATTTT	CASSGNRGNQPQHF
TRBV11-2	NA	TRBJ2-1	NA	TGTGCCAGCAGCTTAGCAGGATCTTCTCCGTTCTTC	CASSLAGSSPFF
TRBV2	NA	TRBJ1-5	NA	TGTGCCAGCACAACAGCGGGGAGTCAGCCCCAGCATTTT	CASTTAGSQPQHF
TRBV10-1	NA	TRBJ2-1	TRBD2	TGCGCCAGCAGTGACGGACTAGCGGGGGACAATGAGCAGTTCTTC	CASSDGLAGDNEQFF
TRBV13	NA	TRBJ2-2	NA	TGTGCCAGCAGCTCGCGGGTACTAGCCCAGGGCACCGGGGAGCTGTTTTTT	CASSSRVLAQGTGELFF
TRBV5-1	NA	TRBJ1-1	NA	TGCGCCAGCAGGAGGGACAAGAACACTGAAGCTTTCTTT	CASRRDKNTEAFF
TRBV5-4	NA	TRBJ2-3	TRBD1	TGTGCCAGCAGCTTGCCAGGGGGAACAGATACGCAGTATTTT	CASSLPGGTDTQYF
TRBV6-6	few	TRBJ1-1	NA	TGTGCCAGCAGGCGGCGGGGGGGCACTGAAGCTTTCTTT	CASRRRGGTEAFF
TRBV6-5	NA	TRBJ2-5	NA	TGTGCCAGCAGATCCGCAGGGGTGGAGACCCAGTACTTC	CASRSAGVETQYF